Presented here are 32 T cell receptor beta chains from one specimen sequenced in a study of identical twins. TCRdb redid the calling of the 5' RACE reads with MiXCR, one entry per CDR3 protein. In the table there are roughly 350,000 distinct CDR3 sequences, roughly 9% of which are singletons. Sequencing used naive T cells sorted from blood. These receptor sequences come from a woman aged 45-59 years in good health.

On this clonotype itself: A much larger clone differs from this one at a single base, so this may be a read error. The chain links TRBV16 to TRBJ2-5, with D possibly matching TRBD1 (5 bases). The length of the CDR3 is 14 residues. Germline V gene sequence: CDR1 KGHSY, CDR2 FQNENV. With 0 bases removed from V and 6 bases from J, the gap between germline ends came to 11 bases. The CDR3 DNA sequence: TGTGCCAGCAGCCAATCGGCAGGGTCAAAGACCCAGTACTTC. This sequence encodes CASSQSAGSKTQYF.

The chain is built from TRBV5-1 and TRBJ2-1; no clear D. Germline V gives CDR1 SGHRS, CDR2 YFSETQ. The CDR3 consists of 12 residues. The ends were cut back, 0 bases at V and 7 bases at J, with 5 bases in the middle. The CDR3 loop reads CASSLAENEQFF. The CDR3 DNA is TGCGCCAGCAGCTTGGCGGAGAATGAGCAGTTCTTC.

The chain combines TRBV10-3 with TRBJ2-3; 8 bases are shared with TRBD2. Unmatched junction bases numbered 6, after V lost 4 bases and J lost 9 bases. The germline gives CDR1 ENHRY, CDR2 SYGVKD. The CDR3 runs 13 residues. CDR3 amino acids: CAISAELAETQYF. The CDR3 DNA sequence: TGTGCCATCAGTGCCGAACTAGCGGAAACGCAGTATTTT.

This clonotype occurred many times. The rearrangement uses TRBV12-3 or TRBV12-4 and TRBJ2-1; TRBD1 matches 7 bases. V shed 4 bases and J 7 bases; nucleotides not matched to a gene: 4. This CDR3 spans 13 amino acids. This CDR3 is CASSWYRGNEQFF. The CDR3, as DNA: TGTGCCAGCAGTTGGTACAGGGGTAATGAGCAGTTCTTC.

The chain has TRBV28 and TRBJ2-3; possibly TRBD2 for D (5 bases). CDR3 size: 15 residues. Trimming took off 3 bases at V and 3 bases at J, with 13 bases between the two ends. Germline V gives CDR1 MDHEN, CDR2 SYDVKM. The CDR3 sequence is CASSFWEMGTDTQYF. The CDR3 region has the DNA TGTGCCAGCAGTTTTTGGGAGATGGGGACAGATACGCAGTATTTT.

CDR3 residues: CASGPGQVDNEQFF. The CDR3 DNA reads as TGTGCCAGCGGCCCGGGACAGGTTGACAATGAGCAGTTCTTC. This rearrangement joins TRBV7-2 to TRBJ2-1, with 8 bases lining up with TRBD1. The length of the CDR3 is 14 residues. Germline V gives CDR1 SGHTA, CDR2 FQGNSA. Germline trimming cut 8 bases from V and 5 bases from J; bases unmatched to any gene: 8. The whole variable domain, filled in from reference TRBV7-2 and TRBJ2-1, reads GAGVSQSPSNKVTEKGKDVELRCDPISGHTALYWYRQSLGQGLEFLIYFQGNSAPDKSGLPSDRFSAERTGGSVSTLTIQRTQQEDSAVYLCASGPGQVDNEQFFGPGTRLTVL.

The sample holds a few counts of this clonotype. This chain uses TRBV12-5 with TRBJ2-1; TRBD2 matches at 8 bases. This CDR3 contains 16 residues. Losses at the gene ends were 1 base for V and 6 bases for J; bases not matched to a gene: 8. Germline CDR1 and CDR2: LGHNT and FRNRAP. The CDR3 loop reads CASGLALAGGGNEQFF. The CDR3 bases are TGTGCTAGTGGTTTGGCCCTAGCGGGTGGGGGCAATGAGCAGTTCTTC. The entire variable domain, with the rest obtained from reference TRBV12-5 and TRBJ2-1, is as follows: DARVTQTPRHKVTEMGQEVTMRCQPILGHNTVFWYRQTMMQGLELLAYFRNRAPLDDSGMPKDRFSAEMPDATLATLKIQPSEPRDSAVYFCASGLALAGGGNEQFFGPGTRLTVL.

The CDR3, as DNA: TGCAGTGCTCCTGACAGGGGGCATTCCATGAACACTGAAGCTTTCTTT. This encodes CSAPDRGHSMNTEAFF. The gene calls are TRBV20-1 and TRBJ1-1; 10 bases align to TRBD1. The trim removed 5 bases at V and 0 bases at J, leaving 9 bases unmatched. CDR1 is DFQATT, CDR2 SNEGSKA, per germline (reference sequence). This CDR3 spans 16 amino acids.

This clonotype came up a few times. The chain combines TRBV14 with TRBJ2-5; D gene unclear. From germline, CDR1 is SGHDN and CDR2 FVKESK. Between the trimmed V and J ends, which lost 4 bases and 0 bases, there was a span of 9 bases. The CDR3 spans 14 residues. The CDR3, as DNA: TGTGCCAGCAGCCCGGCCCGGTACCAAGAGACCCAGTACTTC. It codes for CASSPARYQETQYF.

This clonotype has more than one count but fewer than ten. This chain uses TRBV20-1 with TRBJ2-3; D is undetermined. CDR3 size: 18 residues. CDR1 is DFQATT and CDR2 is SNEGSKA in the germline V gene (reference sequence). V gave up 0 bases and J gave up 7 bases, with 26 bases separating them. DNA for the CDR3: TGCAGTGCTAGAGATCGTGTTGTACCGGGCCTGCTAACGAATACGCAGTATTTT. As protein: CSARDRVVPGLLTNTQYF.

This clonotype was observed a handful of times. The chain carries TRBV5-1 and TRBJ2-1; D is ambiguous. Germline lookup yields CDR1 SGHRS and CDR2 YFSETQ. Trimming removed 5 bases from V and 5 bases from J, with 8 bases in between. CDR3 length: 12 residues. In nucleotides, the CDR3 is TGCGCCAGCAGGGGCAGCAACAATGAGCAGTTCTTC. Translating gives CASRGSNNEQFF.

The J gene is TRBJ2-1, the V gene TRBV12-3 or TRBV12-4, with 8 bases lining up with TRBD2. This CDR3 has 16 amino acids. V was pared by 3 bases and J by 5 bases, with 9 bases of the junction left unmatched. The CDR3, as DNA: TGTGCCAGCAGTTTCTCCGGGACTAGGTACAACAATGAGCAGTTCTTC. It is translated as CASSFSGTRYNNEQFF.

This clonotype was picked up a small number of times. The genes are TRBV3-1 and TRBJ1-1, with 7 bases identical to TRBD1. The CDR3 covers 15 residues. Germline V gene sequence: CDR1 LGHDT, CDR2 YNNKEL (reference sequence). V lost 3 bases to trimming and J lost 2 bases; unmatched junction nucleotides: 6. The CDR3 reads CASSQRTGVNTEAFF. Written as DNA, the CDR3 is TGTGCCAGCAGCCAGCGAACAGGGGTTAACACTGAAGCTTTCTTT.

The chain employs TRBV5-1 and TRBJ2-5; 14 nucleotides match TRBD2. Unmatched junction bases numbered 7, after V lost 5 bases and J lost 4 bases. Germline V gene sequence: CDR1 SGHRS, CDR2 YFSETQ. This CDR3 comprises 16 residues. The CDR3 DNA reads TGCGCCAGCAGTCATAGACTAGCGGGAGGGTCAGAGACCCAGTACTTC. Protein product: CASSHRLAGGSETQYF.

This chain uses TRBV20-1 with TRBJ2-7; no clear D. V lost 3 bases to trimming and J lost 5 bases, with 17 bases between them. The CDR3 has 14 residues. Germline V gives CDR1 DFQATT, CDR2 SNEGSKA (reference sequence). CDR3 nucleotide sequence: TGCAGTGCTAGTCGTGGTGTCGTTCCCCACGAGCAGTACTTC. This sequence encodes CSASRGVVPHEQYF.

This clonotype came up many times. The CDR3 loop reads CASSPSLAKNIQYF. In nucleotides, the CDR3 is TGCGCCAGCAGCCCGTCCTTAGCCAAAAACATTCAGTACTTC. V is TRBV5-1 and J is TRBJ2-4, with D hard to call. The CDR3 spans 14 residues. V shed 4 bases and J shed 0 bases, with 8 bases lying between them. In germline, CDR1 is SGHRS, CDR2 YFSETQ.

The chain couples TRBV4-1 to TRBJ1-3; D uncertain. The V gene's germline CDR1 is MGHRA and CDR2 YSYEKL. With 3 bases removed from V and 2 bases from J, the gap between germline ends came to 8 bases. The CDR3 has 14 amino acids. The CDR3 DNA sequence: TGCGCCAGCAGCCAGGAACGAACTGGAAACACCATATATTTT. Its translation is CASSQERTGNTIYF.

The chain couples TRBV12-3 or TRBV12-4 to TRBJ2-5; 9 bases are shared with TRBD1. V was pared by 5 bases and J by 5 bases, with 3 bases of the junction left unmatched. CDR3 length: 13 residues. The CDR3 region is CASSNRGQETQYF. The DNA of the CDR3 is TGTGCCAGCAGTAACAGGGGGCAGGAGACCCAGTACTTC.

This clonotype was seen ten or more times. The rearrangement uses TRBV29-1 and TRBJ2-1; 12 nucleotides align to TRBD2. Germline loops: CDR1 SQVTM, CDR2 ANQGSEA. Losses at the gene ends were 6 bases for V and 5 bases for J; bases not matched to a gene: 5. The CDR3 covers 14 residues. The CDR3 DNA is TGCAGCGTCCTAGCGGGAGGGACCCACAATGAGCAGTTCTTC. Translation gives CSVLAGGTHNEQFF.

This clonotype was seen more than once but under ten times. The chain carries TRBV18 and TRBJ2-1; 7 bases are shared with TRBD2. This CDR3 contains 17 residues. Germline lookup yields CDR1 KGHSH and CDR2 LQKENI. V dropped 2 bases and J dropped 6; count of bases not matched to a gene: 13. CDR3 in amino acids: CASSPGSMGTTTNEQFF. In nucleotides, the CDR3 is TGTGCCAGCTCACCAGGCTCTATGGGGACTACCACCAATGAGCAGTTCTTC. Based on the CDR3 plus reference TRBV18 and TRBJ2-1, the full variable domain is NAGVMQNPRHLVRRRGQEARLRCSPMKGHSHVYWYRQLPEEGLKFMVYLQKENIIDESGMPKERFSAEFPKEGPSILRIQQVVRGDSAAYFCASSPGSMGTTTNEQFFGPGTRLTVL.

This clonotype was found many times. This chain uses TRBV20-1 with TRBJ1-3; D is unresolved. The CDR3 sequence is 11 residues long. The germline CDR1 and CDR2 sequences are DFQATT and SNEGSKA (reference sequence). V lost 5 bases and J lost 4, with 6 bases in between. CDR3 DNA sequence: TGCAGTGCTGAAGGGGGAAACACCATATATTTT. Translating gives CSAEGGNTIYF.

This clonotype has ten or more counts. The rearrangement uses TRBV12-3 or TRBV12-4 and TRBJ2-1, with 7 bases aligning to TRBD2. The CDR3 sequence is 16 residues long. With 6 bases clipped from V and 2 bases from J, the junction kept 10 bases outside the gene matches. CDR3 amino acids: CASRRGLERAYNEQFF. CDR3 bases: TGTGCCAGCAGGCGTGGACTAGAGCGGGCCTACAATGAGCAGTTCTTC.

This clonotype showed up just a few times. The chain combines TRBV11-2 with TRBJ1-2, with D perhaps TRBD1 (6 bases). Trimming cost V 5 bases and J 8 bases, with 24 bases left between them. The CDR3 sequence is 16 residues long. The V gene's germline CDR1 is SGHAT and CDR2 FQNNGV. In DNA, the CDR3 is TGTGCCAGCAGCCTGGACGGCACAGGGAGGGTAGGGGGCTACACCTTC. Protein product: CASSLDGTGRVGGYTF.

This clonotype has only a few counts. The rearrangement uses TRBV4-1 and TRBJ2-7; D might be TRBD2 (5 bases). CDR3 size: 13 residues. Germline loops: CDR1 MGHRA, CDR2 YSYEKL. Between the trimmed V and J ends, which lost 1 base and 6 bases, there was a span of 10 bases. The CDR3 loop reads CASSQGTRAEQYF. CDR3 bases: TGCGCCAGCAGCCAAGGAACTAGAGCCGAGCAGTACTTC.

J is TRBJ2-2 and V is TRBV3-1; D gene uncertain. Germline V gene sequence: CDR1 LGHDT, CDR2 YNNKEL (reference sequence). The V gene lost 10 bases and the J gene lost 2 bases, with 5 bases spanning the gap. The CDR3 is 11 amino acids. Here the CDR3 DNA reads TGTGCCACCGGAAACACCGGGGAGCTGTTTTTT. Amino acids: CATGNTGELFF.

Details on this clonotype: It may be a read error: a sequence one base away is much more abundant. CDR3 region: CASTGSYEQYF. The CDR3 DNA sequence: TGTGCCAGCACCGGCTCCTACGAGCAGTACTTC. The rearrangement joins TRBV6-2 or TRBV6-3 to TRBJ2-7, with D hard to call. Germline values: CDR1 MNHEY, CDR2 SVGEGT. The CDR3 has 11 residues. The ends were cut back, 7 bases at V and 0 bases at J, with 4 bases in the middle.

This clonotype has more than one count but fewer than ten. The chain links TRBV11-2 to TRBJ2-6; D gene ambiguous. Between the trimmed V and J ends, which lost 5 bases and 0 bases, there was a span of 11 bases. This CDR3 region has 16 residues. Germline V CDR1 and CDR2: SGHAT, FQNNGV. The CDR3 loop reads CASSPYEGSGANVLTF. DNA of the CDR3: TGTGCCAGCAGCCCCTATGAAGGCTCTGGGGCCAACGTCCTGACTTTC.

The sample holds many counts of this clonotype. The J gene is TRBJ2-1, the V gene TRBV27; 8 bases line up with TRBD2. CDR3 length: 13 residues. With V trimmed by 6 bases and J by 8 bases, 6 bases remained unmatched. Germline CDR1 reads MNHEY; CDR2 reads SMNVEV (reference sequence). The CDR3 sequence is CASSLSGSYEQFF. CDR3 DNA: TGTGCCAGCAGCTTAAGCGGGAGCTATGAGCAGTTCTTC.

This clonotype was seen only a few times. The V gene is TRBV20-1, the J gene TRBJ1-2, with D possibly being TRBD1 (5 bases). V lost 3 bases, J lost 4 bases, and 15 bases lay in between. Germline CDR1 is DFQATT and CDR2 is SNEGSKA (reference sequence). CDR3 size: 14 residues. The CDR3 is CSASHPQAIYGYTF. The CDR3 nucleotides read TGCAGTGCTAGCCACCCACAGGCCATCTATGGCTACACCTTC.

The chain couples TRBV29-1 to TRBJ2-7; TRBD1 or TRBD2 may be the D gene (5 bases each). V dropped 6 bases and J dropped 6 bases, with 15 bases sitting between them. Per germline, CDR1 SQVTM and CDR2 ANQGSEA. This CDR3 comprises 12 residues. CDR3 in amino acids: CSVLVGAREQYV. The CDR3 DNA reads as TGCAGCGTCCTTGTCGGGGCCCGCGAGCAGTACGTC.

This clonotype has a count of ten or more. In DNA, the CDR3 is TGCAGTGCTAGAGATGCGAGCCATAGCGGACTTTACTCCTACAATGAGCAGTTCTTC. Amino acids: CSARDASHSGLYSYNEQFF. This chain connects TRBV20-1 to TRBJ2-1; perhaps TRBD2 as D (6 bases). Germline lookup yields CDR1 DFQATT and CDR2 SNEGSKA (reference sequence). The CDR3 contains 19 residues. The germline V and J ends were trimmed by 0 bases and 0 bases, with 21 bases remaining between them.

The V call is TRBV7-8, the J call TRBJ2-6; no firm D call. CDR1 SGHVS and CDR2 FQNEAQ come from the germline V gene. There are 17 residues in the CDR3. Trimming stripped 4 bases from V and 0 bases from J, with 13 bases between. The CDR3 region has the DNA TGTGCCAGCAGCTCCTTATGGCGGAGCTCTGGGGCCAACGTCCTGACTTTC. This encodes CASSSLWRSSGANVLTF. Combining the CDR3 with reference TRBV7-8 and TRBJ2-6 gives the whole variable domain GAGVSQSPRYKVAKRGQDVALRCDPISGHVSLFWYQQALGQGPEFLTYFQNEAQLDKSGLPSDRFFAERPEGSVSTLKIQRTQQEDSAVYLCASSSLWRSSGANVLTFGAGSRLTVL.